This entry is about one TCR beta chain. This clonotype was picked up a small number of times. Its specific antigen is unknown. Base-call qualities are not available, and no considerably larger clone is one nucleotide away. The donors were some 39 Caucasian individuals from Russia, aged roughly 6 to 90 years, who were systemically healthy. Each donor gave roughly 9.5 milliliters of peripheral blood, collected into EDTA-treated Vacutainer tubes. Ficoll-Paque density-gradient centrifugation was used to isolate PBMCs, with at least 7 million per sample. Total RNA, at least 6 micrograms per sample, was extracted from PBMCs with Trizol reagent. The percentages of naive CD45RAhigh/CD27high T cells were determined by flow cytometry on a PBMC aliquot from every donor. This sample is drawn from a study of blood T cells in healthy people across ages (dated by TCRdb to 2013 to 2016). At the level of the whole study: In model experiments, template switching captured about one uniquely barcoded TCR beta cDNA molecule for every two T cells. The study measured age-related changes in TCR beta repertoire diversity using deep sequencing normalized with unique cDNA molecular identifiers. To avoid experimental bias, donors of different ages were spread randomly across the sequencing lanes. Using the same blood draw, the study looked at two additional independent replicas of 1 million unique cDNA reads for two donors, one aged 18 to 30 and the other aged 80 or older. The donors were divided into four age groups: young (average 16 years), middle-aged (approximately 42), aged (approximately 62) and long-lived (82). General study outcomes and caveats: Compared with the aged group, the long-lived group had more naive CD4+ T cells, fewer expanded clones and increased TCR diversity, suggesting age selection. Estimates of total diversity based on one million sequenced T cells were considered lower bounds and underestimates. Donor CMV infection status was unknown, potentially confounding age-related changes in expanded clonotypes. Observed TCR beta diversity correlated strongly with the percentage of naive T cells measured by flow cytometry. Bulk unsorted PBMC profiling prevented conclusive comparison of naive and antigen-experienced compartments. As age increased, observed TCR beta diversity per million T cells dropped in a roughly linear way, and a significant reduction was already evident by age about 36.

V loses 8 bases at its end and J loses 11 bases; junction bases beyond the gene matches: 16. From the cysteine up to the phenylalanine, the CDR3 has a length of 15 residues. The CDR3 DNA has 45 bases and is translated from base 1. Based on the germline V gene, the CDR1 and CDR2 sequences are MNHNS and SASEGT. Receptor amplification or capture employed 5' RACE. These reads were obtained on an Illumina HiSeq 2500. A second PCR of about 7 to 12 cycles was run with a J-beta primer mix and a sample-barcoded 5' primer. Each TCR beta cDNA molecule received a unique molecular identifier from a template-switch 5' adaptor carrying 12 random nucleotides. Each sample yielded at least 3 million CDR3-containing paired-end reads. First-strand cDNA synthesis was performed from all RNA using the Mint cDNA synthesis kit, with priming by a TRBC-specific oligonucleotide. Following uracil-DNA glycosylase treatment, a first 18-cycle PCR with universal primers M1SS and BC2_uni_R was performed on all cDNA. Regarding the original processing steps: Each sample was normalized by randomly selecting 1 million high-quality reads, each carrying a distinct molecular identifier. Reads with shared molecular identifiers were discarded instead of being binned into consensus sequences. MiTCR, run with a Q25 quality threshold and the strictest error-elimination algorithm, handled CDR3 identification, clonotype clustering and error correction. A nonparametric unseen species model with Euler transformation was used to estimate lower-bound total TCR beta diversity. TCRdb trimmed the raw reads at Q25, called clones with MiXCR and kept productive beta chains. Each entry is one CDR3 protein sequence, shown with its most common DNA and genes. TCRdb assigned the V and J calls; the authors' analysis was not used. The sample table shows 850,000 to 1,100,000 distinct CDR3 sequences, and roughly two fifths are seen once. The ten top clones hold around 13% of the sample.

Sequenced material: blood. The sequence is built from TRBV6-1 and TRBJ2-5; the central 11 bases match TRBD2. The TCR was taken from a man younger than 35 in good health. The DNA sequence follows: TGTGCCAGCTCTGCCGGGACTAGCGGTGTGGGTGAGCAGTACTTC. It translates as CASSAGTSGVGEQYF.